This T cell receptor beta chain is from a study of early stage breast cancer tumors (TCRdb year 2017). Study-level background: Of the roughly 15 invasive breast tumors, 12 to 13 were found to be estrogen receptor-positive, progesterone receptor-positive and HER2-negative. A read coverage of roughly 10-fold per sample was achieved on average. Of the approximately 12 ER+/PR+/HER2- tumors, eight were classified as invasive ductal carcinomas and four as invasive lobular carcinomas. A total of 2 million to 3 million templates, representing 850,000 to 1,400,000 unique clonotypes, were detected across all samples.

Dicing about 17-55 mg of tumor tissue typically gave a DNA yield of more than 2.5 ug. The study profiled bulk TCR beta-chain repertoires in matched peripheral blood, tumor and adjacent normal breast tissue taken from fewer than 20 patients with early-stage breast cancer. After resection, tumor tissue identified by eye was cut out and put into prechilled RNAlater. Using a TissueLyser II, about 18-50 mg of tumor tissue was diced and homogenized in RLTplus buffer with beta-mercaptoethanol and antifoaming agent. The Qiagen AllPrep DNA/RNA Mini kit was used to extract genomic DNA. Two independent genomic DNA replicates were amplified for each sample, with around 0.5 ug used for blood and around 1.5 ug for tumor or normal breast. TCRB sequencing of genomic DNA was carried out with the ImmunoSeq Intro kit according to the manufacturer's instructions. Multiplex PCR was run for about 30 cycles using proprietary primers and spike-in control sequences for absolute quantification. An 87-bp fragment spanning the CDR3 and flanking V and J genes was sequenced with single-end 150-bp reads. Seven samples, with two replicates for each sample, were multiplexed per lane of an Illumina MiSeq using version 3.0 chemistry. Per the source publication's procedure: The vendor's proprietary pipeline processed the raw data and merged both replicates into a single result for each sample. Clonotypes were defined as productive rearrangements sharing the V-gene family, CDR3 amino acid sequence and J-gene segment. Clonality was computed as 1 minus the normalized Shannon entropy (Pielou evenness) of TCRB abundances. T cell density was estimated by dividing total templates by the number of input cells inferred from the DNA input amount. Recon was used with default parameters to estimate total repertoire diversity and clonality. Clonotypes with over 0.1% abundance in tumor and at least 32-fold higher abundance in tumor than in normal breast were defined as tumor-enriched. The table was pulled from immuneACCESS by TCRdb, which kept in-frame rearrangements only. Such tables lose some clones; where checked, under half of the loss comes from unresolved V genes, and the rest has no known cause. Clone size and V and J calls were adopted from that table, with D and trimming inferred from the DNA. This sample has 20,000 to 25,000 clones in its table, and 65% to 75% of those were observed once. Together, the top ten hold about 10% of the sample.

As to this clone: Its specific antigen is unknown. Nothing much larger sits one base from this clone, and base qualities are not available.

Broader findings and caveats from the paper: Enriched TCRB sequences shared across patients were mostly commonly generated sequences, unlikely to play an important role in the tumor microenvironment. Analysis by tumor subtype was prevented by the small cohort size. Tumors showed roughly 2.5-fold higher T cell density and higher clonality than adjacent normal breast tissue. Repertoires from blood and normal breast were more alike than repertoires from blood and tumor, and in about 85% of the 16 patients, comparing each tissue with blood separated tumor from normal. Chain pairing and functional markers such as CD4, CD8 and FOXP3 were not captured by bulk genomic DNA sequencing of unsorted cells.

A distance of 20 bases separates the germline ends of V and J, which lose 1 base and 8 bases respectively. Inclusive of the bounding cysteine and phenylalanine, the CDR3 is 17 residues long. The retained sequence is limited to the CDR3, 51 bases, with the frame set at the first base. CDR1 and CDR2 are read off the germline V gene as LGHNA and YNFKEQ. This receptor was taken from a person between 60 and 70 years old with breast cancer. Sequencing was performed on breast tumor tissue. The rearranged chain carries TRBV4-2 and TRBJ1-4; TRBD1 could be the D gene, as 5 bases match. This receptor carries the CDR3 CASSQVGGTSLSEKLFF. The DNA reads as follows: TGTGCCAGCAGCCAAGTGGGGGGGACTTCCCTAAGCGAAAAACTGTTTTTT.